This T cell receptor (beta chain) was identified in a study of identifying expanded T cells in peripheral blood. The protocol was immunoSEQ multiplex PCR, while the TCRdb copy is restricted to in-frame clones and leaves out a portion. Of under 90,000 clones listed, 89% are singletons. Trimming took off 1 base at V and 4 bases at J, with 7 bases between the two ends. The germline V gene has CDR1 LNHDA and CDR2 SQIVND (reference sequence). This CDR3 is 14 amino acids long. This receptor was obtained from a person aged 18 to 69 in good health. Sequenced material: blood. This chain uses TRBV19 with TRBJ1-4; D gene ambiguous. The DNA for the CDR3 is TGTGCCAGTAGTATAGGTCGCCTTAATGAAAAACTGTTTTTT. It specifies CASSIGRLNEKLFF.